The 12 T cell receptor beta chains given below trace back to one sample, sequenced in a study of T cell responses to AZD1222 COVID-19 vaccine. Method: immunoSEQ multiplex PCR; TCRdb's copy keeps in-frame clones and lacks some. This table holds 110,000 to 150,000 clones, over 85% found once. The sample consisted of peripheral blood, taken on day 0 of AZD1222 vaccination. The receptors shown here come from an adult in good health.

The sample holds a few counts of this clone. This chain joins TRBV28 and TRBJ2-1; D gene ambiguous. Trimming removed 5 bases from V and 2 bases from J, with 16 bases in between. This CDR3 region has 16 residues. Germline V gene lookup returns CDR1 MDHEN and CDR2 SYDVKM. CDR3 in amino acids: CASSTIRAGPYNEQFF. In DNA, the CDR3 is TGTGCCAGCAGTACCATCCGAGCCGGCCCCTACAATGAGCAGTTCTTC.

The V call is TRBV15, the J call TRBJ1-4, with no clear D. CDR1 LNHNV and CDR2 YYDKDF come from the germline V gene (reference sequence). The CDR3 contains 15 residues. V was shortened by 1 base and J by 1 base, with 7 bases between the two germline ends. Written as DNA, the CDR3 is TGTGCCACCAGCAGAGTCAGGCAAACTAATGAAAAACTGTTTTTT. Its protein product is CATSRVRQTNEKLFF.

As DNA, the CDR3 is TGCGCCAGCAGCTGGGTGGGGGCTGGTAATTCACCCCTCCACTTT. It encodes CASSWVGAGNSPLHF. The rearrangement links TRBV5-1 to TRBJ1-6; D might be TRBD1 (6 bases). Per germline, CDR1 SGHRS and CDR2 YFSETQ. V gave up 3 bases and J gave up 6 bases, with 13 bases separating them. This CDR3 has 15 residues.

The V gene is TRBV7-9, the J gene TRBJ2-7; D is tentatively TRBD1 or TRBD2 (6 bases each). This CDR3 region has 14 residues. The V gene lost 6 bases and the J gene lost 4 bases, with 16 bases spanning the gap. Germline-derived CDR1 and CDR2 are SEHNR and FQNEAQ (reference sequence). The chain's CDR3 is CASREGGGSYEQYF. For the CDR3, the DNA is TGTGCCAGCAGGGAAGGAGGGGGGAGTTACGAGCAGTACTTC.

This chain uses TRBV7-9 with TRBJ1-4; 9 nucleotides agree with TRBD1. The germline gives CDR1 SEHNR, CDR2 FQNEAQ (reference sequence). The CDR3 has 15 residues. Unmatched junction bases numbered 2, after V lost 4 bases and J lost 2 bases. This chain's CDR3 is CASSYGQGTNEKLFF. Written as DNA, the CDR3 is TGTGCCAGCAGCTACGGACAGGGGACTAATGAAAAACTGTTTTTT.

This chain joins TRBV28 and TRBJ2-2, with D maybe TRBD1 (5 bases). Deletions cut 3 bases from V and 6 bases from J, with 23 bases between. Looked up from germline, CDR1 is MDHEN and CDR2 is SYDVKM. There are 18 residues in the CDR3. In nucleotides, the CDR3 is TGTGCCAGCAGTTTTGGCATCAGGGCCCCCACGGTGGCCGGGGAGCTGTTTTTT. Translation: CASSFGIRAPTVAGELFF.

The chain couples TRBV9 to TRBJ2-7; TRBD1 aligns across 7 bases. Germline CDR1 is SGDLS and CDR2 is YYNGEE. The CDR3 has 12 amino acids. CDR3 protein: CGCQGESYEQYF. The CDR3 nucleotides read TGTGGCTGCCAGGGGGAGTCCTACGAGCAGTACTTC.

CDR3 nucleotides: TGTGCCAGCAGTTCCGTGATTGGGGGTGAGCAGTTCTTC. Translated: CASSSVIGGEQFF. The chain has TRBV7-3 and TRBJ2-1; D possibly uses TRBD1 or TRBD2 (5 bases each). The CDR3 contains 13 residues. CDR1 is SGHTA, CDR2 FQGTGA, per germline. Trimming shortened V by 6 bases and J by 9 bases, and 15 bases separated the two germline ends.

This rearrangement joins TRBV28 to TRBJ1-2, with 9 bases aligning to TRBD1. Germline V gene data show CDR1 as MDHEN and CDR2 as SYDVKM. CDR3 length equals 14 residues. V lost 4 bases to trimming and J lost 8 bases; unmatched junction nucleotides: 8. The CDR3 bases are TGTGCCAGCAGTTCCTCCCGACAGGGGGAAGGCTACACCTTC. Translation gives CASSSSRQGEGYTF.

The chain joins TRBV5-6 to TRBJ1-3; TRBD1 is a possible D gene (6 bases). Germline values: CDR1 SGHDT, CDR2 YYEEEE. The CDR3 sequence is 15 residues long. Trimming pared 4 bases from V and 0 bases from J, leaving 11 bases between. The CDR3 nucleotides are TGTGCCAGCAGCACCTACAGGGACTCTGGAAACACCATATATTTT. Its protein is CASSTYRDSGNTIYF.

The rearrangement uses TRBV5-1 and TRBJ2-1; D possibly corresponds to TRBD2 (6 bases). The CDR3 is made up of 14 amino acids. V was shortened by 0 bases and J by 8 bases, with 12 bases between the two germline ends. Germline assignment: CDR1 SGHRS and CDR2 YFSETQ. CDR3 in amino acids: CASSLALAGDEQFF. The CDR3 DNA reads TGCGCCAGCAGCTTGGCACTAGCTGGCGATGAGCAGTTCTTC.

This chain links TRBV27 with TRBJ2-1; 8 bases map to TRBD2. This CDR3 spans 16 amino acids. The V gene end was trimmed by 6 bases and the J gene end by 3 bases; junction bases not matched to a gene: 10. Germline lookup yields CDR1 MNHEY and CDR2 SMNVEV (reference sequence). CDR3 loop: CASRNAQAGDYNEQFF. The DNA of the CDR3 is TGTGCCAGCAGGAATGCCCAAGCGGGAGACTACAATGAGCAGTTCTTC.